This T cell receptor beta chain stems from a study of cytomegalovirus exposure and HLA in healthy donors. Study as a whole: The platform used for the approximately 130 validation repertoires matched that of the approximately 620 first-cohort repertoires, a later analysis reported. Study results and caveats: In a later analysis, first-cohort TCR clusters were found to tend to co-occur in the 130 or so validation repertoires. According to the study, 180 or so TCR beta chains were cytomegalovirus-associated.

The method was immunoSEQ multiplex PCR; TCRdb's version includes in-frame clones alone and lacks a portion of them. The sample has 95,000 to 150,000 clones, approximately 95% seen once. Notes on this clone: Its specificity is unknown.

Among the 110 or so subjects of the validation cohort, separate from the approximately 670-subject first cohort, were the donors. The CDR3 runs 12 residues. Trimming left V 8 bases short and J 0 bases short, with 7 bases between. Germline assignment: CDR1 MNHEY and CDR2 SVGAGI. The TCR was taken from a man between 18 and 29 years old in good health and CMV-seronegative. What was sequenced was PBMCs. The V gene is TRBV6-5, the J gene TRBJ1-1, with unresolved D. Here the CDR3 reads CASGPMNTEAFF. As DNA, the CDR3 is TGTGCCAGCGGCCCCATGAACACTGAAGCTTTCTTT.